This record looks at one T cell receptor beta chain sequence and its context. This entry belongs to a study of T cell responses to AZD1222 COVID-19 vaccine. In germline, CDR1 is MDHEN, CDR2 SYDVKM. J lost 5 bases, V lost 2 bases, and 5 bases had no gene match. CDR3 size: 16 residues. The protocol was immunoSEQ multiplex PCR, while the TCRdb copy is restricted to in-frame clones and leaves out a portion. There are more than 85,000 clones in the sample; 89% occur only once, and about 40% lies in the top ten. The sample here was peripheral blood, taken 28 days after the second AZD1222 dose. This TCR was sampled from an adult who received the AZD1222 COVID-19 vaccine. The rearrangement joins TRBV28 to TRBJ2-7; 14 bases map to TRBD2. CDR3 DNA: TGTGCCAGCAGTTTAGCCGGGACTAGCGGGAGCCACGAGCAGTACTTC. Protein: CASSLAGTSGSHEQYF.